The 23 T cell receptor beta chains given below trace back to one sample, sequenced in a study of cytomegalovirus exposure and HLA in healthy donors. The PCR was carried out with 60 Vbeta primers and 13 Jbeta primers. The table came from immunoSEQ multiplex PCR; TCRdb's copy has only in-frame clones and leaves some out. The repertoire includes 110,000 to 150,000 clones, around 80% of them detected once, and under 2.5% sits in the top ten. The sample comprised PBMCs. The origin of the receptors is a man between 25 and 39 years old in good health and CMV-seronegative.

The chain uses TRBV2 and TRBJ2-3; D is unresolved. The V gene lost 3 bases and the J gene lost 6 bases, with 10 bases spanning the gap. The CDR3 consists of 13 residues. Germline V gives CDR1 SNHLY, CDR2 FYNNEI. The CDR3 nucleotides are TGTGCCAGCAGTGATGATCAGGCGGATACGCAGTATTTT. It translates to CASSDDQADTQYF.

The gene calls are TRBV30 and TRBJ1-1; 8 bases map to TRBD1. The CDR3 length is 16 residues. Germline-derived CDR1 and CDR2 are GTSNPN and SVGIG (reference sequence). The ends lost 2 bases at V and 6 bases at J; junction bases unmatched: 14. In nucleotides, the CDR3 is TGTGCCTGGAGTTGGGGTTACAGGGGGTGGGGGGCTGAAGCTTTCTTT. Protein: CAWSWGYRGWGAEAFF.

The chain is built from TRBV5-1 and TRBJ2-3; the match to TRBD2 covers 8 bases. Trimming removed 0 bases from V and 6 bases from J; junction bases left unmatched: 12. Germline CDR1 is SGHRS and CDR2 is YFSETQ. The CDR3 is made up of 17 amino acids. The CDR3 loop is CASSLEDSGIGGDTQYF. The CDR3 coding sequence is TGCGCCAGCAGCTTGGAGGATAGCGGGATTGGGGGGGATACGCAGTATTTT.

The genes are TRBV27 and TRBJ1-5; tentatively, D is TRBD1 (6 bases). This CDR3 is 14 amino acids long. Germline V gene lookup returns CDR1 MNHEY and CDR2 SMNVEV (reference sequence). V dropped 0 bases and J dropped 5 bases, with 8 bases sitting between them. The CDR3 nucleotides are TGTGCCAGCAGTTTATCTGGGGGCTATCAGCCCCAGCATTTT. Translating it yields CASSLSGGYQPQHF.

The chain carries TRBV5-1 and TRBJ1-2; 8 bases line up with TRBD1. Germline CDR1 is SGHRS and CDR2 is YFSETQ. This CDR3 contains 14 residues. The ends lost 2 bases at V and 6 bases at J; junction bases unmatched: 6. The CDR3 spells CASSFGTGENGYTF. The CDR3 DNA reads TGCGCCAGCAGCTTCGGGACAGGCGAGAATGGCTACACCTTC.

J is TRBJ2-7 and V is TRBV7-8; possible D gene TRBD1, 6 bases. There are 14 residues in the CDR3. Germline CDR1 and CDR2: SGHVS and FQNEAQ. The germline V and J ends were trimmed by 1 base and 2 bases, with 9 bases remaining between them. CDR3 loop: CASSLDRATYEQYF. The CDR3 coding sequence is TGTGCCAGCAGCTTAGACAGGGCTACCTACGAGCAGTACTTC.

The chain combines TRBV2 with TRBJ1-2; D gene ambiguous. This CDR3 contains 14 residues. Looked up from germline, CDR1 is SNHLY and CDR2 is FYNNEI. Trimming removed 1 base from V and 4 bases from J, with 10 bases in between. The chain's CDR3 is CASSEDIGVYGYTF. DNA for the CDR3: TGTGCCAGCAGTGAAGATATAGGAGTCTATGGCTACACCTTC.

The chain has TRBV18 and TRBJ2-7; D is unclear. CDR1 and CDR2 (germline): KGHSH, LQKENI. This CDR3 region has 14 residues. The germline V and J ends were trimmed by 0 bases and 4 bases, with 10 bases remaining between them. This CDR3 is CASSPPELKYEQYF. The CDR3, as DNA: TGTGCCAGCTCACCACCGGAGCTCAAATACGAGCAGTACTTC.

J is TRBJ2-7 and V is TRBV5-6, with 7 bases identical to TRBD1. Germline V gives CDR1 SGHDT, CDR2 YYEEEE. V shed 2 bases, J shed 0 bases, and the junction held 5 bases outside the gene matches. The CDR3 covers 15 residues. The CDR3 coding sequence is TGTGCCAGCAGCTTTAGGGGGCTGAGCTCCTACGAGCAGTACTTC. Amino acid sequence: CASSFRGLSSYEQYF.

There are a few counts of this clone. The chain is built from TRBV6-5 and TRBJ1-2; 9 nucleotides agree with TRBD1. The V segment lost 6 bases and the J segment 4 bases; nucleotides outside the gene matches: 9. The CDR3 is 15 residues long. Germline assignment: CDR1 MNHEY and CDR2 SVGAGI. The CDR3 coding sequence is TGTGCCAGCAGCCACTACAGGGGGCAGGTCTATGGCTACACCTTC. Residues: CASSHYRGQVYGYTF.

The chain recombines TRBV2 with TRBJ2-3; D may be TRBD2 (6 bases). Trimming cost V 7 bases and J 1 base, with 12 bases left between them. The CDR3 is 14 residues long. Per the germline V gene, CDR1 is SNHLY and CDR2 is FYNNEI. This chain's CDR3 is CASMGVAGTDTQYF. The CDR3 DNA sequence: TGTGCCAGCATGGGGGTAGCGGGCACAGATACGCAGTATTTT. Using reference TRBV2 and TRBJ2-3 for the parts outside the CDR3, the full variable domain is EPEVTQTPSHQVTQMGQEVILRCVPISNHLYFYWYRQILGQKVEFLVSFYNNEISEKSEIFDDQFSVERPDGSNFTLKIRSTKLEDSAMYFCASMGVAGTDTQYFGPGTRLTVL.

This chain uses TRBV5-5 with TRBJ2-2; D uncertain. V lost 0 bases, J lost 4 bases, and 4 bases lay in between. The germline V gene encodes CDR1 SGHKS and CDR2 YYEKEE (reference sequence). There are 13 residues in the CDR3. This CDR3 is CASSLASTGELFF. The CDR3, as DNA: TGTGCCAGCAGCTTGGCCAGCACCGGGGAGCTGTTTTTT. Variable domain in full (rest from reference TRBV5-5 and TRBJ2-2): DAGVTQSPTHLIKTRGQQVTLRCSPISGHKSVSWYQQVLGQGPQFIFQYYEKEERGRGNFPDRFSARQFPNYSSELNVNALLLGDSALYLCASSLASTGELFFGEGSRLTVL.

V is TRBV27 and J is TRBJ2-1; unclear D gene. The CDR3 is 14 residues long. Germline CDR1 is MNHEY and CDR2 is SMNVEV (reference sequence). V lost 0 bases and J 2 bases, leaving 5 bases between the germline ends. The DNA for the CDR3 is TGTGCCAGCAGTTTATCCGGTCCCTACAATGAGCAGTTCTTC. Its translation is CASSLSGPYNEQFF.

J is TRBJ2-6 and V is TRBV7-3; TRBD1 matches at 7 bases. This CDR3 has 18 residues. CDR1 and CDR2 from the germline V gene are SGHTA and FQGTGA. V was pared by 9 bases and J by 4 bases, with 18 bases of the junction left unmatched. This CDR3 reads CASGATTGIREGANVLTF. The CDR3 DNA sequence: TGTGCCAGTGGCGCAACGACAGGGATTAGAGAAGGGGCCAACGTCCTGACTTTC.

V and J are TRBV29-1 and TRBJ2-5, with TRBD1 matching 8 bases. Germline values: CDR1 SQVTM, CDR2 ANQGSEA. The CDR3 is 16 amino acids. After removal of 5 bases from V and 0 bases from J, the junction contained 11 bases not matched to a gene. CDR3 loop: CSVPRQGNTYQETQYF. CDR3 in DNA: TGCAGCGTTCCCAGACAGGGGAATACGTACCAAGAGACCCAGTACTTC. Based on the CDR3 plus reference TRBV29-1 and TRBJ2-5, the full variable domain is SAVISQKPSRDICQRGTSLTIQCQVDSQVTMMFWYRQQPGQSLTLIATANQGSEATYESGFVIDKFPISRPNLTFSTLTVSNMSPEDSSIYLCSVPRQGNTYQETQYFGPGTRLLVL.

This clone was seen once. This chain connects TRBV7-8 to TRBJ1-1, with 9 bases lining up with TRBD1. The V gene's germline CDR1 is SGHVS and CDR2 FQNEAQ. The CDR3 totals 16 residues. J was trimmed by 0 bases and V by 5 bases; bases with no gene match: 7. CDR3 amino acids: CASSQRTGVLNTEAFF. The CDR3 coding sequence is TGTGCCAGCAGCCAGAGGACAGGGGTGTTGAACACTGAAGCTTTCTTT.

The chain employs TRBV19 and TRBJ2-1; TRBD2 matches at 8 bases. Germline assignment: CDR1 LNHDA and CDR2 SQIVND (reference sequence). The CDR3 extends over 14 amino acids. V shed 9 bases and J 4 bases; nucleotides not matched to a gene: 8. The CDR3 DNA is TGTGCCAGACTGAGGGGGACTAGATACAATGAGCAGTTCTTC. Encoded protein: CARLRGTRYNEQFF.

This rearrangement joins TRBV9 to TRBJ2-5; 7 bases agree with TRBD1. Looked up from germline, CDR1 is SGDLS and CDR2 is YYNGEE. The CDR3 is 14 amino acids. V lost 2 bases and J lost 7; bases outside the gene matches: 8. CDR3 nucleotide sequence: TGTGCCAGCAGCGTGTCAGGGGGTTGGGGGACCCAGTACTTC. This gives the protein CASSVSGGWGTQYF.

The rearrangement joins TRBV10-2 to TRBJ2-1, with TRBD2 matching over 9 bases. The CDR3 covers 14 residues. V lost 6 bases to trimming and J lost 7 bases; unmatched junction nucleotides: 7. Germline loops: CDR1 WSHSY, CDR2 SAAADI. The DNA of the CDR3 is TGCGCCAGCAGAGCCGGACTAGCGCAAAATGAGCAGTTCTTC. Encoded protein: CASRAGLAQNEQFF.

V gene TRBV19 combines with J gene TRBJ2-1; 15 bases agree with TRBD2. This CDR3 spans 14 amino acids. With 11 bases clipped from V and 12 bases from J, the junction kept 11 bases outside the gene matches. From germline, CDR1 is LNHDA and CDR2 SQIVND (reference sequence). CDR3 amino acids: CAVGGLAGGLGQFF. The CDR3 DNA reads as TGTGCCGTTGGGGGACTAGCGGGAGGTTTAGGGCAGTTCTTC.

CDR3 loop: CASSYSSAGVNSPLHF. The CDR3 nucleotides are TGTGCCAGCAGTTACTCTTCGGCAGGGGTGAATTCACCCCTCCACTTT. This chain joins TRBV6-5 and TRBJ1-6, with a tentative D call TRBD1 (6 bases). CDR1 and CDR2 (germline): MNHEY, SVGAGI. The CDR3 extends over 16 amino acids. Trimming took off 0 bases at V and 7 bases at J, with 13 bases between the two ends.

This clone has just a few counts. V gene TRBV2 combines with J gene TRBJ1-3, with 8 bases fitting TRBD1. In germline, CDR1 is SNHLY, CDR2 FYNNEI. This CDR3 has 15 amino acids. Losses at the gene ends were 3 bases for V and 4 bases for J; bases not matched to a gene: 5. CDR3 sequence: CASSESQGAGNTIYF. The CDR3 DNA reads TGTGCCAGCAGTGAGAGCCAGGGGGCGGGAAACACCATATATTTT.

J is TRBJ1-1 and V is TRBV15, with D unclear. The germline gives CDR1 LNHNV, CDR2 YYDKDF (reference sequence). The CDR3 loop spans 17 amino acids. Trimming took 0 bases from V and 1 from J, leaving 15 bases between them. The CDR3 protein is CATSRDRGPIRNTEAFF. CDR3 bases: TGTGCCACCAGCAGAGACCGTGGGCCTATCCGGAACACTGAAGCTTTCTTT. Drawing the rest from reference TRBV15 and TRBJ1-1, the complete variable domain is DAMVIQNPRYQVTQFGKPVTLSCSQTLNHNVMYWYQQKSSQAPKLLFHYYDKDFNNEADTPDNFQSRRPNTSFCFLDIRSPGLGDTAMYLCATSRDRGPIRNTEAFFGQGTRLTVV.